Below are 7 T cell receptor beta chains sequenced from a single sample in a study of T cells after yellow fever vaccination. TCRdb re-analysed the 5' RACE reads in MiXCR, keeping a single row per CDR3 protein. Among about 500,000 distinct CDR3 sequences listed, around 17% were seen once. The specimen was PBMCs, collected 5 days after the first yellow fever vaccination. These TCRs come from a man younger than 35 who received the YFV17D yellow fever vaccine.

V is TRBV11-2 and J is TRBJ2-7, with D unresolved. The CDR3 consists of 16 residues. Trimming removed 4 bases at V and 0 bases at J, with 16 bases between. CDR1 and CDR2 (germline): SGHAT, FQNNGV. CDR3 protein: CASSSPRMANSYEQYF. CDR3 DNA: TGTGCCAGCAGCTCACCCCGGATGGCAAACTCCTACGAGCAGTACTTC.

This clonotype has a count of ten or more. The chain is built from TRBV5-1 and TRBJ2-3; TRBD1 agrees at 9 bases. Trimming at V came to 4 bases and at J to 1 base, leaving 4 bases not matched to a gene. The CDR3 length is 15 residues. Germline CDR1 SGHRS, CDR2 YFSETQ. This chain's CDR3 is CASSVQGAGTDTQYF. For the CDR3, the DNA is TGCGCCAGCAGCGTACAGGGGGCGGGCACAGATACGCAGTATTTT.

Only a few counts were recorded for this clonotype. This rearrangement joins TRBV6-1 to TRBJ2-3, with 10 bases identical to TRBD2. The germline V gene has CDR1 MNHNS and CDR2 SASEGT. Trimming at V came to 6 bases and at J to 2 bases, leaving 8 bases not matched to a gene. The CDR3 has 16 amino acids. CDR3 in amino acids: CASRRASGGLTDTQYF. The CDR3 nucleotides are TGTGCCAGCAGGCGGGCTAGCGGGGGTCTCACAGATACGCAGTATTTT.

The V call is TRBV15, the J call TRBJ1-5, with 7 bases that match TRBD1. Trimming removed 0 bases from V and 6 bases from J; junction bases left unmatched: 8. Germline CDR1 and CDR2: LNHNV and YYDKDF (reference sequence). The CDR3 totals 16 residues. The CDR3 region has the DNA TGTGCCACCAGCAGAGAGCCGACAGGGTTCTTTCAGCCCCAGCATTTT. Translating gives CATSREPTGFFQPQHF.

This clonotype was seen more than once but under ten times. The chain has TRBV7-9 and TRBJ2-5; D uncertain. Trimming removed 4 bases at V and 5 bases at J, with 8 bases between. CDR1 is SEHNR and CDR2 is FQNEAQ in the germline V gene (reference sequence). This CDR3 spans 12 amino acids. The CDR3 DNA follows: TGTGCCAGCAGCTCAGACCCGGAGACCCAGTACTTC. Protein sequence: CASSSDPETQYF.

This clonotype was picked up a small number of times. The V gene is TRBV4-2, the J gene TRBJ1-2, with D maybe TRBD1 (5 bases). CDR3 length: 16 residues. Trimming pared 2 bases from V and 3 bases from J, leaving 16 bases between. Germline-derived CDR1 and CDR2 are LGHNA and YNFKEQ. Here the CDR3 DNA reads TGTGCCAGCAGCCAAAGTTCATCTAGAGGGGACTATGGCTACACCTTC. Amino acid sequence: CASSQSSSRGDYGYTF.

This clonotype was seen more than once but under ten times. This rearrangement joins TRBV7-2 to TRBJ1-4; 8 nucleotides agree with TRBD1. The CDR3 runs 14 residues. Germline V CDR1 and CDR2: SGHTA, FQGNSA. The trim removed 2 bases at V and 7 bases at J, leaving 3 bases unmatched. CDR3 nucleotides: TGTGCCAGCAGCTTAATGACAGGGGTTGAAAAACTGTTTTTT. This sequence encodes CASSLMTGVEKLFF. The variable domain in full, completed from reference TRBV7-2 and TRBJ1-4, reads GAGVSQSPSNKVTEKGKDVELRCDPISGHTALYWYRQSLGQGLEFLIYFQGNSAPDKSGLPSDRFSAERTGGSVSTLTIQRTQQEDSAVYLCASSLMTGVEKLFFGSGTQLSVL.